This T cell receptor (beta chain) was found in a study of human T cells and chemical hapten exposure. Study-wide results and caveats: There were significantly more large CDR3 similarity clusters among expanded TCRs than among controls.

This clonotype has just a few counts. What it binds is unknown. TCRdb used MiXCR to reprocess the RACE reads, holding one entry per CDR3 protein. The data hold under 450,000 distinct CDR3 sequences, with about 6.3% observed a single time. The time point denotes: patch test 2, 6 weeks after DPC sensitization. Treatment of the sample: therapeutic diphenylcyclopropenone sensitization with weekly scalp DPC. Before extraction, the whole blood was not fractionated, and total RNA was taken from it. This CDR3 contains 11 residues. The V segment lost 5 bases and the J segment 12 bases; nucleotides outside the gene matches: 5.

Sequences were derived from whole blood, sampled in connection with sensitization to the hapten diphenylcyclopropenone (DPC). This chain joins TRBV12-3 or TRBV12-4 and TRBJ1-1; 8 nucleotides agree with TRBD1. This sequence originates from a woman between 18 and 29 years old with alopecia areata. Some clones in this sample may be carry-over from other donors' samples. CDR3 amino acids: CASSPDRETFF. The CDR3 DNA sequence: TGTGCCAGCAGTCCGGACAGGGAGACTTTCTTT.